What follows are 13 T cell receptor beta chains derived from one specimen sequenced in a study of TIL therapy for anti-PD-1-resistant metastatic lung cancer. This was the immunoSEQ v3 assay. Sequencing was performed with immunoSEQ multiplex PCR; in TCRdb, only in-frame clones are kept and a portion is missing. The table lists tens of thousands of clones, roughly 66% of them singletons, with about 6.8% in the top ten. Indicated time point: pre-treatment sample, taken before nivolumab and TIL therapy. The specimen was blood, collected at baseline. All receptors come from a person aged 25 to 80 with non-small cell lung cancer.

This clone was picked up one time. This sequence joins TRBV30 and TRBJ1-4; unclear D gene. Germline assignment: CDR1 GTSNPN and CDR2 SVGIG (reference sequence). This CDR3 has 13 residues. Trimming pared 0 bases from V and 7 bases from J, leaving 9 bases between. DNA for the CDR3: TGTGCCTGGAGTGTGCAGTCCGGTGAAAAACTGTTTTTT. Translating gives CAWSVQSGEKLFF.

The chain has TRBV14 and TRBJ1-1; TRBD1 agrees at 8 bases. The J segment lost 3 bases and the V segment lost 5 bases, leaving 8 bases of the junction unmatched. This CDR3 comprises 15 residues. Germline lookup yields CDR1 SGHDN and CDR2 FVKESK. For the CDR3, the DNA is TGTGCCAGCAGCGCTGGGGACAGGATTGACACTGAAGCTTTCTTT. Translating gives CASSAGDRIDTEAFF.

In nucleotides, the CDR3 is TGTGCCAGCAGTGCGACAGGGGCCCTTTTCTACGAGCAGTACTTC. Translation: CASSATGALFYEQYF. This sequence joins TRBV25-1 and TRBJ2-7, with 8 bases fitting TRBD1. CDR3 length: 15 amino acids. Germline trimming cut 4 bases from V and 3 bases from J; bases unmatched to any gene: 8. Per germline, CDR1 MGHDK and CDR2 SYGVNS.

The V gene is TRBV9, the J gene TRBJ2-7, with 10 bases lining up with TRBD1. The germline CDR1 and CDR2 sequences are SGDLS and YYNGEE. The CDR3 length is 15 residues. V was clipped by 4 bases and J by 4 bases; unmatched bases: 8. Here the CDR3 DNA reads TGTGCCAGCAGCCCGCTGACAGGGGGCTGGTACGAGCAGTACTTC. Translating it yields CASSPLTGGWYEQYF. Variable domain in full (rest from reference TRBV9 and TRBJ2-7): DSGVTQTPKHLITATGQRVTLRCSPRSGDLSVYWYQQSLDQGLQFLIQYYNGEERAKGNILERFSAQQFPDLHSELNLSSLELGDSALYFCASSPLTGGWYEQYFGPGTRLTVT.

The gene calls are TRBV5-1 and TRBJ2-4; 9 bases agree with TRBD2. From germline, CDR1 is SGHRS and CDR2 YFSETQ. The CDR3 has 15 amino acids. V shed 1 base and J 5 bases; nucleotides not matched to a gene: 4. CDR3 residues: CASSLQAGGENIQYF. The CDR3 coding sequence is TGCGCCAGCAGCTTGCAGGCGGGAGGGGAAAACATTCAGTACTTC.

The chain has TRBV5-4 and TRBJ2-5, with D possibly being TRBD2 (6 bases). The CDR3 runs 14 residues. The germline V and J ends were trimmed by 0 bases and 4 bases, with 10 bases remaining between them. CDR1 is SGHNT, CDR2 YYREEE, per germline (reference sequence). CDR3 loop: CASSLGRERETQYF. The CDR3 bases are TGTGCCAGCAGCTTGGGACGGGAGAGAGAGACCCAGTACTTC.

The J gene is TRBJ2-7, the V gene TRBV29-1; D gene unclear. Between the trimmed V and J ends, which lost 8 bases and 6 bases, there was a span of 11 bases. CDR1 is SQVTM and CDR2 is ANQGSEA in the germline V gene. The CDR3 covers 10 residues. The CDR3 reads CSPAIREQYF. CDR3 DNA sequence: TGCAGCCCTGCTATTCGCGAGCAGTACTTC.

The rearrangement joins TRBV4-1 to TRBJ2-7, with unresolved D. This CDR3 spans 15 amino acids. Germline CDR1 and CDR2: MGHRA and YSYEKL. V was shortened by 2 bases and J by 2 bases, with 13 bases between the two germline ends. CDR3 nucleotides: TGCGCCAGCAGCCAAACCCCGGATGCCACCTACGAGCAGTACTTC. Its protein is CASSQTPDATYEQYF.

Only one count was recorded for this clone. This rearrangement joins TRBV20-1 to TRBJ2-7; D is unresolved. V was shortened by 3 bases and J by 2 bases, with 2 bases between the two germline ends. Germline CDR1 and CDR2: DFQATT and SNEGSKA (reference sequence). The CDR3 has 10 amino acids. CDR3: CSASAYEQYF. In DNA, the CDR3 is TGCAGTGCTAGTGCCTACGAGCAGTACTTC.

The chain joins TRBV19 to TRBJ2-7; possibly TRBD2 for D (5 bases). The CDR3 runs to 15 residues. V lost 5 bases, J lost 2 bases, and 16 bases lay in between. Germline assignment: CDR1 LNHDA and CDR2 SQIVND (reference sequence). This CDR3 reads CASSSRGLGTYEQYF. The CDR3 DNA reads TGTGCCAGTAGTTCCCGAGGACTGGGCACCTACGAGCAGTACTTC.

The chain joins TRBV12-5 to TRBJ2-1; D call uncertain. The V and J ends lost 1 base and 6 bases respectively, with 10 bases between them. Germline values: CDR1 LGHNT, CDR2 FRNRAP. The CDR3 has 14 residues. CDR3 coding DNA: TGTGCTAGTGGTTTGGGACTTTCAACCAATGAGCAGTTCTTC. This sequence encodes CASGLGLSTNEQFF.

The chain is built from TRBV7-8 and TRBJ1-6, with 8 nucleotides matching TRBD1. Germline loops: CDR1 SGHVS, CDR2 FQNEAQ. CDR3 length: 14 amino acids. V lost 2 bases and J lost 10; bases outside the gene matches: 4. The CDR3, as DNA: TGTGCCAGCAGCTTACCGGGACAGGAGTCACCCCTCCACTTT. Translating it yields CASSLPGQESPLHF. The entire variable domain, with the rest obtained from reference TRBV7-8 and TRBJ1-6, is as follows: GAGVSQSPRYKVAKRGQDVALRCDPISGHVSLFWYQQALGQGPEFLTYFQNEAQLDKSGLPSDRFFAERPEGSVSTLKIQRTQQEDSAVYLCASSLPGQESPLHFGNGTRLTVT.

The rearrangement uses TRBV5-4 and TRBJ1-1; D is uncertain. The germline V and J ends were trimmed by 4 bases and 1 base, with 5 bases remaining between them. CDR1 and CDR2 (germline): SGHNT, YYREEE (reference sequence). CDR3 length: 12 residues. CDR3 nucleotide sequence: TGTGCCAGCAGCCCACAGAACACTGAAGCTTTCTTT. This encodes CASSPQNTEAFF.